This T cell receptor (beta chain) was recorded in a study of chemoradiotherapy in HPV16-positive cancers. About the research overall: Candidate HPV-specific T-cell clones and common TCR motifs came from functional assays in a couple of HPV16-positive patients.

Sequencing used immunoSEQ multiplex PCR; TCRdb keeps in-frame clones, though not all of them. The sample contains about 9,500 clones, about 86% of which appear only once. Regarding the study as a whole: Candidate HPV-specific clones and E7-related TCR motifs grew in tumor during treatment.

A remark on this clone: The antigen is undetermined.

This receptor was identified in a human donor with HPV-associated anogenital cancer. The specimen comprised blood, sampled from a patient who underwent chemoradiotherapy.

The CDR3 DNA reads TGTGCCAGCACACAGGGGGCGACCTACGAGCAGTACTTC. This translates into CASTQGATYEQYF. The chain employs TRBV6-5 and TRBJ2-7, with TRBD1 matching 9 bases. This CDR3 is 13 amino acids long. Per germline, CDR1 MNHEY and CDR2 SVGAGI. The ends lost 7 bases at V and 2 bases at J; junction bases unmatched: 3.